This passage covers 3 T cell receptor beta chains from one sample sequenced in a study of vaccination effects on CD4 cells after COVID-19. Between days 9 and 10 of culture, CD4+ T cells were separated out. Measured with immunoSEQ multiplex PCR; TCRdb has only the in-frame clones, and not every one. The sample contains about 35,000 clones, approximately 67% of which appear only once. Their antigen targets remain unknown. This material consisted of CD4+ T cells from PBMCs cultured without peptide, taken before COVID-19 vaccination. Every receptor here comes from a human donor who received a COVID-19 vaccine.

The chain combines TRBV11-2 with TRBJ1-1; 7 bases fit TRBD1. Germline CDR1 is SGHAT and CDR2 is FQNNGV. V lost 5 bases, J lost 2 bases, and 14 bases stayed unmatched. This CDR3 comprises 17 residues. CDR3 coding DNA: TGTGCCAGCAGCGACGGACGGGGGACAGACCGTAACACTGAAGCTTTCTTT. This translates into CASSDGRGTDRNTEAFF.

The V and J genes are TRBV7-9 and TRBJ2-7, with TRBD1 matching over 10 bases. V was clipped by 5 bases and J by 3 bases; unmatched bases: 1. Germline values: CDR1 SEHNR, CDR2 FQNEAQ (reference sequence). The CDR3 extends over 13 amino acids. The CDR3 reads CASSRDRGYEQYF. In DNA form, the CDR3 reads TGTGCCAGCAGCCGGGACAGGGGCTACGAGCAGTACTTC.

The gene calls are TRBV18 and TRBJ2-7, with a tentative D call TRBD1 (6 bases). Trimming pared 5 bases from V and 3 bases from J, leaving 14 bases between. The CDR3 is 14 residues long. Germline CDR1 and CDR2: KGHSH and LQKENI. CDR3 nucleotides: TGTGCCAGCTCAGCATCCAGGGGAAGCTACGAGCAGTACTTC. Protein sequence: CASSASRGSYEQYF.